This T cell receptor beta chain was obtained from a study of T-cell memory formation after mild COVID-19. Looking at the study overall: TCR clusters showed largely donor specificity. Study observations and caveats: Day 37-peaking second-wave clones had unconfirmed SARS-CoV-2 specificity. Several responding clones turned up in pre-infection memory, indicating that cross-reactive memory may have taken part. CD4+ contracting clones lay mainly in CM and EM, CD8+ ones in EMRA.

This clonotype was detected only a few times. Its antigen remains unknown. TCRdb reanalysed the 5' RACE reads using MiXCR and keeps one entry per CDR3 protein. The sample comprises hundreds of thousands of distinct CDR3 sequences, 20% of which are singletons, and 9.5% to 15% rests with the top ten. The CDR3 totals 15 residues. J gave up 0 bases and V 4 bases, and 5 bases lay outside the gene matches. Per germline, CDR1 SQVTM and CDR2 ANQGSEA. Sequencing input: PBMCs or a T cell subset sorted from them (not recorded which). The V gene is TRBV29-1, the J gene TRBJ2-1; 8 nucleotides align to TRBD2. This receptor was identified in an adult woman who had mild COVID-19 (a few samples of this study predate the infection). Cell type and time point are not known. The CDR3: CSVVSGASSYNEQFF. The DNA for the CDR3 is TGCAGCGTTGTTAGCGGGGCTTCCTCCTACAATGAGCAGTTCTTC.